This T cell receptor beta chain came from a study of blood T cell repertoires in COVID-19. Followed longitudinally, the Seattle patients had been enrolled during active infection. Here immunoSEQ multiplex PCR was the method, and the copy in TCRdb shows in-frame clones only, minus some. The sample has fewer than 300,000 clones; 75% to 95% are singletons. Trimming shortened V by 2 bases and J by 7 bases, and 10 bases separated the two germline ends. CDR1 and CDR2 (germline): SGHDT, YYEEEE. The CDR3 runs 12 residues. This sequence joins TRBV5-6 and TRBJ2-7; no definite D call. The sequence derives from a person aged 18 to 30 with COVID-19, enrolled during active disease. Source material: peripheral blood. In DNA, the CDR3 is TGTGCCAGCAGCTTCAATCCCGCGGAGCAGTACTTC. As protein: CASSFNPAEQYF.